The 17 T cell receptor beta chains below come from one sample, sequenced in a study of T cells after yellow fever vaccination. TCRdb fed the 5' RACE reads into MiXCR, producing one record per CDR3 protein. The profile shows a few hundred thousand distinct CDR3 sequences, approximately 4% of them singletons. Sequenced material: PBMCs, taken 15 days after the yellow fever booster vaccination. The receptors derive from a man in his late teens or twenties who received the YFV17D yellow fever vaccine.

CDR3 region: CASSLDRADFEQYF. CDR3 coding DNA: TGCGCCAGCAGCTTGGATAGGGCGGACTTCGAGCAGTACTTC. The gene calls are TRBV5-1 and TRBJ2-7; D is possibly TRBD2 (5 bases). Germline CDR1 and CDR2: SGHRS and YFSETQ. The CDR3 covers 14 residues. Between the trimmed V and J ends, which lost 0 bases and 6 bases, there was a span of 13 bases.

The chain uses TRBV6-2 or TRBV6-3 and TRBJ2-3; 10 bases map to TRBD2. The CDR3 consists of 16 residues. Germline loops: CDR1 MNHEY, CDR2 SVGEGT. With 7 bases clipped from V and 2 bases from J, the junction kept 9 bases outside the gene matches. Here the CDR3 reads CASTQSGGGYTDTQYF. CDR3 bases: TGTGCCAGCACCCAGAGCGGGGGGGGATACACAGATACGCAGTATTTT.

This clonotype appeared many times. V gene TRBV4-3 combines with J gene TRBJ2-7; D may match TRBD1 or TRBD2 (5 bases each). This CDR3 comprises 16 residues. Trimming shortened V by 4 bases and J by 0 bases, and 16 bases separated the two germline ends. Germline assignment: CDR1 LGHNA and CDR2 YSLEER. The DNA of the CDR3 is TGCGCCAGCAGCCGCGGACACGGGGACCGCTCCTACGAGCAGTACTTC. This sequence encodes CASSRGHGDRSYEQYF.

This clonotype occurred a few times. This chain joins TRBV7-9 and TRBJ1-2; D unclear. Between the trimmed V and J ends, which lost 6 bases and 4 bases, there was a span of 12 bases. The germline gives CDR1 SEHNR, CDR2 FQNEAQ (reference sequence). The CDR3 extends over 13 amino acids. CDR3: CASRGSGLYGYTF. The DNA for the CDR3 is TGTGCCAGCAGGGGGAGCGGTCTCTATGGCTACACCTTC. Drawing the rest from reference TRBV7-9 and TRBJ1-2, the complete variable domain is DTGVSQNPRHKITKRGQNVTFRCDPISEHNRLYWYRQTLGQGPEFLTYFQNEAQLEKSRLLSDRFSAERPKGSFSTLEIQRTEQGDSAMYLCASRGSGLYGYTFGSGTRLTVV.

J is TRBJ2-2 and V is TRBV6-1; possible D gene TRBD1, 5 bases. There are 13 residues in the CDR3. Germline V CDR1 and CDR2: MNHNS, SASEGT. V lost 8 bases and J lost 7, with 14 bases in between. The CDR3 region has the DNA TGTGCCAGCCCCTCCAGGGAAAACGGGGAGCTGTTTTTT. Residues: CASPSRENGELFF.

Many counts were recorded for this clonotype. The chain is built from TRBV20-1 and TRBJ2-7, with D maybe TRBD2 (7 bases). CDR1 DFQATT and CDR2 SNEGSKA come from the germline V gene (reference sequence). This CDR3 contains 16 residues. V was shortened by 7 bases and J by 3 bases, with 25 bases between the two germline ends. The CDR3 here is CSVNLRGAQFYYEQYF. In nucleotides, the CDR3 is TGCAGTGTCAACCTCCGGGGGGCCCAATTCTACTACGAGCAGTACTTC.

This clonotype was recorded a few times. The chain joins TRBV9 to TRBJ2-5; 9 bases match TRBD2. J lost 5 bases, V lost 0 bases, and 8 bases had no gene match. Germline lookup yields CDR1 SGDLS and CDR2 YYNGEE. CDR3 length: 16 amino acids. The CDR3 loop is CASSVGSSGGGETQYF. DNA for the CDR3: TGTGCCAGCAGCGTAGGAAGTAGCGGGGGTGGTGAGACCCAGTACTTC.

In its sample, this clonotype was seen many times. V usage is TRBV6-2 or TRBV6-3 and J usage is TRBJ2-7; D is unresolved. The CDR3 runs 12 residues. Between the trimmed V and J ends, which lost 4 bases and 3 bases, there was a span of 7 bases. Germline CDR1 is MNHEY and CDR2 is SVGEGT. CDR3 sequence: CASSSNYYEQYF. In nucleotides, the CDR3 is TGTGCCAGCAGTTCCAACTACTACGAGCAGTACTTC.

This clonotype was seen at least ten times. The rearrangement links TRBV12-3 or TRBV12-4 to TRBJ2-1; 8 positions agree with TRBD1. The CDR3 is 16 amino acids. V lost 2 bases to trimming and J lost 7 bases; unmatched junction nucleotides: 10. Here the CDR3 DNA reads TGTGCCAGCAGTTTAATATTCGGACAGGGTCGGAATGAGCAGTTCTTC. This gives the protein CASSLIFGQGRNEQFF.

This clonotype was seen a few times. This rearrangement joins TRBV4-1 to TRBJ1-6, with TRBD1 as a possible D gene (6 bases). The CDR3 has 16 amino acids. Trimming cost V 0 bases and J 9 bases, with 15 bases left between them. Germline V gene data show CDR1 as MGHRA and CDR2 as YSYEKL. The CDR3 is CASSQEGPGRGSPLHF. For the CDR3, the DNA is TGCGCCAGCAGCCAAGAGGGACCAGGCAGGGGTTCACCCCTCCACTTT.

This clonotype was seen repeatedly, ten times or more. The rearrangement links TRBV5-1 to TRBJ2-3; D ambiguous. Trimming left V 7 bases short and J 4 bases short, with 16 bases between. The CDR3 sequence is 14 residues long. Germline values: CDR1 SGHRS, CDR2 YFSETQ. The DNA of the CDR3 is TGCGCCAGCCGTAATGCTAGACCCGCAGATACGCAGTATTTT. Its translation: CASRNARPADTQYF.

This clonotype has a count of ten or more. The rearrangement links TRBV20-1 to TRBJ1-1; D call uncertain. Trimming cost V 4 bases and J 1 base, with 7 bases left between them. This CDR3 comprises 12 residues. Germline CDR1 is DFQATT and CDR2 is SNEGSKA (reference sequence). CDR3 DNA sequence: TGCAGTGCTATAGAGACGAACACTGAAGCTTTCTTT. This gives the protein CSAIETNTEAFF.

This clonotype showed up just a few times. This sequence joins TRBV10-3 and TRBJ2-5; D gene unclear. The CDR3 covers 12 residues. Germline V gene lookup returns CDR1 ENHRY and CDR2 SYGVKD. V lost 2 bases and J lost 5, with 6 bases in between. CDR3 in amino acids: CAISERAETQYF. CDR3 nucleotide sequence: TGTGCCATCAGTGAGCGGGCGGAGACCCAGTACTTC.

This clonotype was seen repeatedly, ten times or more. The V gene is TRBV5-6, the J gene TRBJ1-2, with D possibly being TRBD1 (6 bases). Trimming pared 0 bases from V and 9 bases from J, leaving 18 bases between. The CDR3 sequence is 15 residues long. CDR1 and CDR2 from the germline V gene are SGHDT and YYEEEE. The CDR3 region is CASSLVGRGTRRYTF. In nucleotides, the CDR3 is TGTGCCAGCAGCTTGGTCGGGCGGGGGACACGGCGCTACACCTTC.

This clonotype was recorded at least ten times. This sequence joins TRBV20-1 and TRBJ2-7, with 7 bases matching TRBD1. CDR3 length equals 13 residues. Germline V gene data show CDR1 as DFQATT and CDR2 as SNEGSKA (reference sequence). V dropped 4 bases and J dropped 3; count of bases not matched to a gene: 6. Here the CDR3 DNA reads TGCAGTGCTAACGGACAGGTGGACTACGAGCAGTACGTC. It is translated as CSANGQVDYEQYV.

This chain joins TRBV28 and TRBJ1-5, with D possibly TRBD1 on 5 matching bases. V was trimmed by 5 bases and J by 2 bases, leaving 25 bases between them. CDR1 is MDHEN, CDR2 SYDVKM, per germline. The CDR3 is 19 residues long. The CDR3 reads CASSINRILRGNGNQPQHF. Here the CDR3 DNA reads TGTGCCAGCAGTATTAATCGCATCCTCCGGGGGAATGGCAATCAGCCCCAGCATTTT.

This clonotype was found a few times. The chain has TRBV4-1 and TRBJ1-6; the match to TRBD1 covers 9 bases. V gave up 2 bases and J gave up 7 bases; unmatched junction bases: 6. The germline V gene has CDR1 MGHRA and CDR2 YSYEKL. The CDR3 runs 16 residues. The CDR3 nucleotides read TGCGCCAGCAGCCAACCGGGACAGGGTCAAAATTCACCCCTCCACTTT. Translation: CASSQPGQGQNSPLHF.